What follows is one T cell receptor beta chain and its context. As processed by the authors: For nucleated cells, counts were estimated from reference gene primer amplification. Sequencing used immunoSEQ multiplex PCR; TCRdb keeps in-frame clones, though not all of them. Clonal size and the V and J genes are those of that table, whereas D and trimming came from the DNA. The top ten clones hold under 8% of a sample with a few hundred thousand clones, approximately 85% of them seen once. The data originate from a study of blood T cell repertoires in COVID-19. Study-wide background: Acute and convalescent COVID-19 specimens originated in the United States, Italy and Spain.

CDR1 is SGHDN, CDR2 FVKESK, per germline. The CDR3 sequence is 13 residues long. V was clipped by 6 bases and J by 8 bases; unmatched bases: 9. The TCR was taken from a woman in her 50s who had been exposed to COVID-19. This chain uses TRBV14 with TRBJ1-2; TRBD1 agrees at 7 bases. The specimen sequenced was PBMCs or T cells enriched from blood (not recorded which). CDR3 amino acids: CASSRDRVGGYTF. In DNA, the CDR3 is TGTGCCAGCAGTCGGGACAGAGTGGGAGGCTACACCTTC.